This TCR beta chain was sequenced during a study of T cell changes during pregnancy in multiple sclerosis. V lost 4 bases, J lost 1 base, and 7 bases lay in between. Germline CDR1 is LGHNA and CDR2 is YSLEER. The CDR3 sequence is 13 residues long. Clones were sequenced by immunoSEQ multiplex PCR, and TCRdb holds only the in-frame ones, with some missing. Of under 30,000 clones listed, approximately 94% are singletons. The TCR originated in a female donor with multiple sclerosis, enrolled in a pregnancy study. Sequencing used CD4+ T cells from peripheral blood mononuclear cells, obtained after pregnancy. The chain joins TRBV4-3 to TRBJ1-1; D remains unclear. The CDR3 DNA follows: TGCGCCAGCAGCCCCTCACAGAACACTGAAGCTTTCTTT. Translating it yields CASSPSQNTEAFF.